The clone carrying this TCR beta chain was picked up many times. Between the trimmed V and J ends, which lost 3 bases and 3 bases, there was a span of 12 bases. The CDR3 is 14 residues long. This entry is derived from a study of identical twins. TCRdb used MiXCR to reprocess the 5' RACE reads, holding one entry per CDR3 protein. The sample contains 500,000 to 650,000 distinct CDR3 sequences, roughly 6.6% of which appear only once. This sample was shared with a second study, whose subject was yellow fever vaccine responses in identical twins.

Sequenced material: PBMCs. This chain joins TRBV12-3 or TRBV12-4 and TRBJ2-7; D not certain. The receptor comes from a young woman in good health. CDR3 DNA: TGTGCCAGCAGTTTCTTTGGGAACGACTACGAGCAGTACTTC. Translation gives CASSFFGNDYEQYF.